These 19 T cell receptor beta chains were sequenced from one sample in a study of response to subunit inactivated influenza vaccine. TCRdb itself ran the RT-PCR reads through MiXCR, one entry per CDR3 protein. This table has approximately 530,000 distinct CDR3 sequences, approximately 7.7% appearing once. The sample here was PBMCs from blood, taken roughly 24 months after vaccination. All receptors derive from a man in his fifties or sixties who received an inactivated influenza vaccine.

This clonotype came up many times. The chain recombines TRBV6-5 with TRBJ2-7; 10 bases agree with TRBD1. This CDR3 has 15 residues. V shed 0 bases, J shed 3 bases, and the junction held 2 bases outside the gene matches. Germline-derived CDR1 and CDR2 are MNHEY and SVGAGI. DNA for the CDR3: TGTGCCAGCAGTTACTCAGGACAGGGGGTCTACGAGCAGTACTTC. Translating it yields CASSYSGQGVYEQYF.

There are a few counts of this clonotype. J is TRBJ1-2 and V is TRBV20-1; TRBD1 aligns across 9 bases. There are 13 residues in the CDR3. Trimming at V came to 5 bases and at J to 5 bases, leaving 6 bases not matched to a gene. CDR1 and CDR2 from the germline V gene are DFQATT and SNEGSKA (reference sequence). CDR3 nucleotide sequence: TGCAGTGCTCCGGGACAGGGAGAATATGGCTACACCTTC. Translation gives CSAPGQGEYGYTF.

On this clonotype itself: An end of the junction does not agree with germline; a read error may underlie this. J is TRBJ2-1 and V is TRBV7-9; D is possibly TRBD1 (6 bases). The CDR3 covers 13 residues. Germline CDR1 is SEHNR and CDR2 is FQNEAQ (reference sequence). The chain's CDR3 is CASSFGQLNEKFF. For the CDR3, the DNA is TGTGCCAGCAGCTTCGGACAGCTGAATGAGAAGTTCTTC.

This rearrangement joins TRBV7-9 to TRBJ2-2; tentative D call: TRBD1 (5 bases). The germline V gene has CDR1 SEHNR and CDR2 FQNEAQ (reference sequence). Deletions cut 5 bases from V and 3 bases from J, with 10 bases between. CDR3 size: 14 residues. The CDR3: CASSRGHYTGELFF. In DNA, the CDR3 is TGTGCCAGCAGCCGCGGACACTACACCGGGGAGCTGTTTTTT.

This clonotype was detected only a few times. The chain links TRBV5-1 to TRBJ2-1; 12 bases are a match to TRBD1. J was trimmed by 7 bases and V by 4 bases; bases with no gene match: 6. The CDR3 is 15 residues long. Germline CDR1 reads SGHRS; CDR2 reads YFSETQ. The CDR3 protein is CASSRGTGGLNEQFF. CDR3 DNA sequence: TGCGCCAGCAGCAGGGGGACAGGGGGCTTGAATGAGCAGTTCTTC. Supplemented by reference TRBV5-1 and TRBJ2-1, the full variable domain reads KAGVTQTPRYLIKTRGQQVTLSCSPISGHRSVSWYQQTPGQGLQFLFEYFSETQRNKGNFPGRFSGRQFSNSRSEMNVSTLELGDSALYLCASSRGTGGLNEQFFGPGTRLTVL.

This clonotype was counted at least ten times. The V gene is TRBV4-1, the J gene TRBJ1-1, with TRBD1 as a possible D gene (6 bases). The V and J ends lost 1 base and 5 bases respectively, with 8 bases between them. The CDR3 is made up of 13 amino acids. Germline CDR1 and CDR2: MGHRA and YSYEKL. CDR3 residues: CASSQVGGTEAFF. In DNA form, the CDR3 reads TGCGCCAGCAGCCAAGTAGGGGGAACTGAAGCTTTCTTT.

This clonotype was observed at least ten times. The chain carries TRBV12-3 or TRBV12-4 and TRBJ2-7, with 9 positions matching TRBD1. V dropped 6 bases and J dropped 1; count of bases not matched to a gene: 7. The CDR3 extends over 15 amino acids. DNA of the CDR3: TGTGCCAGCAGCTTGGACAGGGGATTTTCCTACGAGCAGTACTTC. Protein: CASSLDRGFSYEQYF.

This clonotype was seen a handful of times. V gene TRBV27 combines with J gene TRBJ1-1; D remains ambiguous. The germline gives CDR1 MNHEY, CDR2 SMNVEV (reference sequence). Trimming removed 10 bases from V and 1 base from J, with 13 bases in between. This CDR3 is 13 amino acids long. The CDR3 spells CATRRIWNTEAFF. Here the CDR3 DNA reads TGTGCCACCCGCCGGATTTGGAACACTGAAGCTTTCTTT.

This clonotype was counted between two and nine times. The chain links TRBV29-1 to TRBJ1-2, with 7 bases fitting TRBD1. The CDR3 extends over 11 amino acids. The V and J ends lost 6 bases and 6 bases, in that order; junction bases with no gene match: 4. Looked up from germline, CDR1 is SQVTM and CDR2 is ANQGSEA. The CDR3 spells CSVWTGDGYTF. The DNA of the CDR3 is TGCAGCGTGTGGACAGGCGATGGCTACACCTTC.

J is TRBJ1-6 and V is TRBV4-2, with D possibly being TRBD1 (6 bases). Germline V gene data show CDR1 as LGHNA and CDR2 as YNFKEQ. This CDR3 has 16 amino acids. Trimming removed 2 bases at V and 6 bases at J, with 14 bases between. The CDR3 DNA reads as TGTGCCAGCAGCCAAAACCCCACAGGGATTAATTCACCCCTCCACTTT. Its translation is CASSQNPTGINSPLHF.

V usage is TRBV7-2 and J usage is TRBJ1-2; no reliable D call. CDR3 length: 13 amino acids. The V gene lost 3 bases and the J gene lost 4 bases, with 9 bases spanning the gap. The germline CDR1 and CDR2 sequences are SGHTA and FQGNSA. The DNA for the CDR3 is TGTGCCAGCAGCTTCCCCCTGGGCTATGGCTACACCTTC. It is translated as CASSFPLGYGYTF. The full variable domain, completed using reference TRBV7-2 and TRBJ1-2, is GAGVSQSPSNKVTEKGKDVELRCDPISGHTALYWYRQSLGQGLEFLIYFQGNSAPDKSGLPSDRFSAERTGGSVSTLTIQRTQQEDSAVYLCASSFPLGYGYTFGSGTRLTVV.

There are many counts of this clonotype. V usage is TRBV7-8 and J usage is TRBJ2-7; unclear D gene. The length of the CDR3 is 13 residues. Germline CDR1 is SGHVS and CDR2 is FQNEAQ. V gave up 2 bases and J gave up 3 bases, with 8 bases separating them. CDR3 in amino acids: CASSLHPSYEQYF. The DNA of the CDR3 is TGTGCCAGCAGCTTACACCCGAGCTACGAGCAGTACTTC.

There are many counts of this clonotype. J is TRBJ1-2 and V is TRBV29-1; TRBD1 agrees at 12 bases. Germline V gives CDR1 SQVTM, CDR2 ANQGSEA. The V gene end was trimmed by 5 bases and the J gene end by 4 bases; junction bases not matched to a gene: 11. The CDR3 is 16 amino acids. Here the CDR3 DNA reads TGCAGCGTTCTACCGGGACAGGGGGCTTACCGCTATGGCTACACCTTC. Translated: CSVLPGQGAYRYGYTF.

This clonotype has ten or more counts. This chain uses TRBV20-1 with TRBJ2-1; TRBD2 aligns across 8 bases. With V trimmed by 4 bases and J by 2 bases, 7 bases remained unmatched. Germline CDR1 DFQATT, CDR2 SNEGSKA (reference sequence). The CDR3 has 15 residues. The CDR3, as DNA: TGCAGTGCTACCCCACTAGCGGCGACCTACAATGAGCAGTTCTTC. Translation gives CSATPLAATYNEQFF.

This clonotype occurred many times. V gene TRBV7-8 combines with J gene TRBJ2-1, with D tentatively TRBD2 (6 bases). Germline loops: CDR1 SGHVS, CDR2 FQNEAQ. The CDR3 extends over 16 amino acids. V lost 1 base to trimming and J lost 1 base, with 11 bases between them. CDR3: CASSLGGGISYNEQFF. DNA for the CDR3: TGTGCCAGCAGCTTAGGGGGCGGGATTTCCTACAATGAGCAGTTCTTC.

The CDR3 DNA sequence: TGTGCCAGCAGTTTAGCATCCGGGACGGCAGAAGCTTTCTTT. It specifies CASSLASGTAEAFF. The V and J genes are TRBV12-3 or TRBV12-4 and TRBJ1-1, with a weak D call TRBD1 (5 bases). CDR3 length: 14 amino acids. V lost 0 bases and J lost 8, with 13 bases in between.

This clonotype was seen a few times. The CDR3 DNA is TGTGCCAGCAGCGCCCAGACTAGCGGGAGTAGGAATGAGCAGTTCTTC. Its protein is CASSAQTSGSRNEQFF. This chain joins TRBV9 and TRBJ2-1; 12 bases match TRBD2. Germline CDR1 reads SGDLS; CDR2 reads YYNGEE. Trimming at V came to 3 bases and at J to 7 bases, leaving 8 bases not matched to a gene. This CDR3 contains 16 residues. The variable domain in full, completed from reference TRBV9 and TRBJ2-1, reads DSGVTQTPKHLITATGQRVTLRCSPRSGDLSVYWYQQSLDQGLQFLIQYYNGEERAKGNILERFSAQQFPDLHSELNLSSLELGDSALYFCASSAQTSGSRNEQFFGPGTRLTVL.

The J gene is TRBJ2-7, the V gene TRBV5-1; the D gene is possibly TRBD1 (6 bases). Trimming cost V 4 bases and J 5 bases, with 10 bases left between them. The CDR3 totals 12 residues. Germline values: CDR1 SGHRS, CDR2 YFSETQ. CDR3 residues: CASSNRVHEQYF. DNA of the CDR3: TGCGCCAGCAGCAACAGGGTTCACGAGCAGTACTTC.

V is TRBV15 and J is TRBJ2-7, with a weak D call TRBD2 (5 bases). Germline assignment: CDR1 LNHNV and CDR2 YYDKDF (reference sequence). There are 15 residues in the CDR3. V gave up 5 bases and J gave up 0 bases, with 14 bases separating them. The DNA of the CDR3 is TGTGCCACCAGCCGCGGCGGGCCCAACTCCTACGAGCAGTACTTC. This translates into CATSRGGPNSYEQYF.